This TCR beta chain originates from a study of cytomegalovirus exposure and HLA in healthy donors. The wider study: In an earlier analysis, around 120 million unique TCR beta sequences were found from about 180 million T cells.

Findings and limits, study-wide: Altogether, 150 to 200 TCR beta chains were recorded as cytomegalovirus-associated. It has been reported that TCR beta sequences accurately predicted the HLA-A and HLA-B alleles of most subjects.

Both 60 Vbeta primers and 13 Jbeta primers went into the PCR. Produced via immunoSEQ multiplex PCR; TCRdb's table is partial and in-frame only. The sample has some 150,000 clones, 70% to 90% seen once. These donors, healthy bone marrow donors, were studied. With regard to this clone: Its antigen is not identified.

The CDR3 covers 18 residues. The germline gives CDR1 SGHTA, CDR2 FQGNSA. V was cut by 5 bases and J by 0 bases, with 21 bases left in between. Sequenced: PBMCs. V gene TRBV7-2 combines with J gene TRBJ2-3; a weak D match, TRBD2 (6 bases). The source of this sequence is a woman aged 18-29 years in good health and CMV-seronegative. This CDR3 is CASSPKGWGDTSTDTQYF. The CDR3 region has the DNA TGTGCCAGCAGCCCCAAGGGTTGGGGGGATACTAGCACAGATACGCAGTATTTT. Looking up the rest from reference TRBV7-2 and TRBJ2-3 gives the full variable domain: GAGVSQSPSNKVTEKGKDVELRCDPISGHTALYWYRQSLGQGLEFLIYFQGNSAPDKSGLPSDRFSAERTGGSVSTLTIQRTQQEDSAVYLCASSPKGWGDTSTDTQYFGPGTRLTVL.